This entry lists 28 T cell receptor beta chains sequenced from one sample in a study of T cells in Graves' hyperthyroidism and ophthalmopathy. It was RNA transcripts that yielded the amplified TCR beta CDR3 regions. First-round RT-PCR with HTBI primers amplified the TCR CDR3 region. TCRdb itself ran the multiplex PCR reads through MiXCR, one entry per CDR3 protein. The sample has more than 250,000 distinct CDR3 sequences; roughly 15% are singletons. The sample was blood. The receptors were sampled from a woman aged 45-60 years with Graves' hyperthyroidism that later progressed to Graves' ophthalmopathy.

This clonotype was picked up a small number of times. This chain connects TRBV29-1 to TRBJ1-2; D gene uncertain. The CDR3 contains 13 residues. V was shortened by 5 bases and J by 10 bases, with 20 bases between the two germline ends. CDR1 is SQVTM, CDR2 ANQGSEA, per germline. The CDR3 sequence: CSVRVGTSTLYTF. CDR3 coding DNA: TGCAGCGTTCGGGTCGGAACCTCTACCCTCTACACCTTC.

The V call is TRBV4-1, the J call TRBJ2-5; no firm D call. The CDR3 is made up of 13 amino acids. CDR1 MGHRA and CDR2 YSYEKL come from the germline V gene. Trimming took 4 bases from V and 2 from J, leaving 8 bases between them. CDR3 sequence: CASSRWRQETQYF. In nucleotides, the CDR3 is TGCGCCAGCAGCCGGTGGCGGCAAGAGACCCAGTACTTC.

This clonotype appeared many times. V gene TRBV18 combines with J gene TRBJ1-2; D gene uncertain. From germline, CDR1 is KGHSH and CDR2 LQKENI. CDR3 length: 13 amino acids. Trimming took off 3 bases at V and 7 bases at J, with 12 bases between the two ends. The CDR3 loop reads CASSPVGDAGYTF. The CDR3 DNA sequence: TGTGCCAGCTCACCGGTTGGCGACGCTGGCTACACCTTC. Full variable domain (remainder filled in from reference TRBV18 and TRBJ1-2): NAGVMQNPRHLVRRRGQEARLRCSPMKGHSHVYWYRQLPEEGLKFMVYLQKENIIDESGMPKERFSAEFPKEGPSILRIQQVVRGDSAAYFCASSPVGDAGYTFGSGTRLTVV.

This clonotype came up a few times. V and J are TRBV5-6 and TRBJ1-2; 7 bases are shared with TRBD1. Per the germline V gene, CDR1 is SGHDT and CDR2 is YYEEEE. The V segment lost 1 base and the J segment 8 bases; nucleotides outside the gene matches: 8. This CDR3 comprises 14 residues. The CDR3 coding sequence is TGTGCCAGCAGCTTGCAACTTTTACAGGGGGGCTACACCTTC. Translating gives CASSLQLLQGGYTF.

This clonotype came up a few times. The gene calls are TRBV5-4 and TRBJ1-1, with TRBD1 matching 8 bases. V was pared by 4 bases and J by 4 bases, with 9 bases of the junction left unmatched. Germline CDR1 and CDR2: SGHNT and YYREEE (reference sequence). This CDR3 region has 15 residues. The CDR3 spells CASSLGQGRVTEAFF. CDR3 coding DNA: TGTGCCAGCAGCCTTGGACAGGGCCGGGTCACTGAAGCTTTCTTT.

The genes are TRBV28 and TRBJ1-5; a possible D gene is TRBD1 (5 bases). The length of the CDR3 is 15 residues. Germline lookup yields CDR1 MDHEN and CDR2 SYDVKM. V dropped 6 bases and J dropped 7 bases, with 19 bases sitting between them. CDR3 nucleotides: TGTGCCAGCAGAGACCTTGGTGGGGCCCTCCAGCCCCAGCATTTT. Translated, it gives CASRDLGGALQPQHF.

This clonotype was observed at least ten times. V and J are TRBV5-1 and TRBJ1-1; no clear D. V shed 0 bases and J shed 7 bases, with 10 bases lying between them. The CDR3 loop spans 13 amino acids. From germline, CDR1 is SGHRS and CDR2 YFSETQ. In DNA form, the CDR3 reads TGCGCCAGCAGCTTGGAGCCCGTTGGTGAAGCTTTCTTT. Amino acid sequence: CASSLEPVGEAFF. The variable domain in full, with the rest retrieved from reference TRBV5-1 and TRBJ1-1, is KAGVTQTPRYLIKTRGQQVTLSCSPISGHRSVSWYQQTPGQGLQFLFEYFSETQRNKGNFPGRFSGRQFSNSRSEMNVSTLELGDSALYLCASSLEPVGEAFFGQGTRLTVV.

The table lists this clonotype with many counts. This CDR3 reads CASSPSGTFYEQYF. CDR3 sequence (DNA): TGTGCCAGCAGCCCCTCCGGGACGTTCTACGAGCAGTACTTC. The chain links TRBV28 to TRBJ2-7; D tentatively fits TRBD1 or TRBD2 (5 bases each). Germline CDR1 is MDHEN and CDR2 is SYDVKM. The ends were cut back, 6 bases at V and 3 bases at J, with 15 bases in the middle. This CDR3 comprises 14 residues.

This clonotype was seen ten or more times. The chain employs TRBV18 and TRBJ2-3; weak D call: TRBD1 (6 bases). Trimming cost V 6 bases and J 0 bases, with 16 bases left between them. The CDR3 runs to 16 residues. Germline V gives CDR1 KGHSH, CDR2 LQKENI. The CDR3 DNA is TGTGCCAGCTCTCCGATGGACAGTGCTAGCACAGATACGCAGTATTTT. Residues: CASSPMDSASTDTQYF.

This clonotype occurred many times. Sequence at one end of the junction differs from germline and may be a read error. This sequence joins TRBV13 and TRBJ1-1; 7 bases are shared with TRBD1. Germline CDR1 reads PRHDT; CDR2 reads FYEKMQ (reference sequence). The CDR3 extends over 14 amino acids. CDR3 coding DNA: TGTGCCAGCACCTTATCGGGACAGCTCACTGAAGCTTTCTTT. This translates into CASTLSGQLTEAFF.

There are a few counts of this clonotype. The rearrangement links TRBV10-3 to TRBJ2-7; tentative D call: TRBD2 (7 bases). The CDR3 spans 16 residues. V lost 0 bases, J lost 5 bases, and 17 bases lay in between. CDR1 ENHRY and CDR2 SYGVKD come from the germline V gene. The CDR3 nucleotides read TGTGCCATCAGTGAGTCGAGAGGGGGGGGGTTGGACGAGCAGTACTTC. It translates to CAISESRGGGLDEQYF.

Many counts were recorded for this clonotype. V usage is TRBV28 and J usage is TRBJ1-1; D unclear. The CDR3 totals 13 residues. Trimming left V 5 bases short and J 0 bases short, with 7 bases between. The V gene's germline CDR1 is MDHEN and CDR2 SYDVKM. Written as DNA, the CDR3 is TGTGCCAGCAGTCTGGCCTTGAACACTGAAGCTTTCTTT. Protein: CASSLALNTEAFF.

Many counts were recorded for this clonotype. The rearrangement joins TRBV30 to TRBJ1-4; D remains unclear. This CDR3 contains 13 residues. V was shortened by 4 bases and J by 7 bases, with 13 bases between the two germline ends. Germline V gene lookup returns CDR1 GTSNPN and CDR2 SVGIG (reference sequence). CDR3: CAWMEGGGEKLFF. The CDR3 DNA is TGTGCCTGGATGGAGGGCGGTGGTGAAAAACTGTTTTTT.

In its sample, this clonotype was seen a few times. Since a much larger clone is just one base distant, this may be a read error. Here the CDR3 omits its conserved ending phenylalanine or tryptophan, so a read error is the likely source. The genes are TRBV6-1 and TRBJ2-7; 14 nucleotides line up with TRBD2. Unmatched junction bases numbered 14, after V lost 5 bases and J lost 2 bases. This CDR3 is built from 19 residues. Per the germline V gene, CDR1 is MNHNS and CDR2 is SASEGT. CDR3 coding DNA: TGTGCCAGCAGTCGGGGACTAGCGGGAGTAAAAAGTGAGCCCTACGAGCAGTACCTC. Translating gives CASSRGLAGVKSEPYEQYL.

In its sample, this clonotype was seen many times. The chain uses TRBV11-2 and TRBJ2-5, with D maybe TRBD1 (5 bases). The V end lost 5 bases, the J end lost 4 bases, and 20 bases lay between the germline ends. The length of the CDR3 is 16 residues. The germline V gene encodes CDR1 SGHAT and CDR2 FQNNGV. The CDR3 sequence is CASSLMGLGALETQYF. CDR3 nucleotide sequence: TGTGCCAGCAGCCTTATGGGGTTAGGGGCCCTAGAGACCCAGTACTTC. Together with reference TRBV11-2 and TRBJ2-5, the CDR3 gives the full variable domain: EAGVAQSPRYKIIEKRQSVAFWCNPISGHATLYWYQQILGQGPKLLIQFQNNGVVDDSQLPKDRFSAERLKGVDSTLKIQPAKLEDSAVYLCASSLMGLGALETQYFGPGTRLLVL.

This clonotype was observed at least ten times. The gene calls are TRBV5-1 and TRBJ1-2; 8 bases line up with TRBD1. V lost 0 bases, J lost 8 bases, and 6 bases stayed unmatched. The germline V gene encodes CDR1 SGHRS and CDR2 YFSETQ. This CDR3 has 14 residues. The CDR3 DNA sequence: TGCGCCAGCAGCTTGGGAAGGACAGGGTCAGGCTACACCTTC. It translates to CASSLGRTGSGYTF. Looking up the rest from reference TRBV5-1 and TRBJ1-2 gives the full variable domain: KAGVTQTPRYLIKTRGQQVTLSCSPISGHRSVSWYQQTPGQGLQFLFEYFSETQRNKGNFPGRFSGRQFSNSRSEMNVSTLELGDSALYLCASSLGRTGSGYTFGSGTRLTVV.

The rearrangement links TRBV20-1 to TRBJ1-4, with TRBD1 matching over 7 bases. Germline CDR1 reads DFQATT; CDR2 reads SNEGSKA (reference sequence). The CDR3 extends over 14 amino acids. V gave up 8 bases and J gave up 2 bases; unmatched junction bases: 8. CDR3 nucleotides: TGCAGTTCCAAACAGGGGTTGACTAATGAAAAACTGTTTTTT. Translating it yields CSSKQGLTNEKLFF.

In this sample, this clonotype turned up many times. The genes are TRBV7-6 and TRBJ2-7, with 9 bases fitting TRBD1. The CDR3 runs 14 residues. Germline values: CDR1 SGHVS, CDR2 FNYEAQ. V lost 2 bases, J lost 3 bases, and 2 bases stayed unmatched. The CDR3 DNA sequence: TGTGCCAGCAGCTTATTGACAGGGGGCTACGAGCAGTACTTC. Translating gives CASSLLTGGYEQYF.

This clonotype has at least ten counts. The genes are TRBV28 and TRBJ1-2; weak D call: TRBD1 (5 bases). Per the germline V gene, CDR1 is MDHEN and CDR2 is SYDVKM. This CDR3 spans 16 amino acids. Trimming pared 6 bases from V and 0 bases from J, leaving 17 bases between. CDR3 sequence reads: CASRQSTGVSNYGYTF. CDR3 in DNA: TGTGCCAGCAGACAATCTACAGGCGTTTCTAACTATGGCTACACCTTC.

J is TRBJ1-4 and V is TRBV15, with 8 bases matching TRBD1. V lost 3 bases, J lost 7 bases, and 4 bases stayed unmatched. The germline V gene encodes CDR1 LNHNV and CDR2 YYDKDF (reference sequence). The CDR3 runs 14 residues. CDR3 nucleotide sequence: TGTGCCACCAGCAGGGACAGGGAGAGTGAAAAACTGTTTTTT. Translation: CATSRDRESEKLFF.

The chain uses TRBV30 and TRBJ2-7; unclear D gene. Germline CDR1 and CDR2: GTSNPN and SVGIG (reference sequence). The CDR3 is made up of 18 amino acids. V gave up 4 bases and J gave up 0 bases, with 25 bases separating them. For the CDR3, the DNA is TGTGCCTGGATGCCCGGGCCAACTGACGGACGCTTCTCCTACGAGCAGTACTTC. Encoded protein: CAWMPGPTDGRFSYEQYF.

This clonotype has at least ten counts. J is TRBJ2-5 and V is TRBV6-1; 7 bases align to TRBD1. The CDR3 is 13 amino acids. V was pared by 6 bases and J by 4 bases, with 5 bases of the junction left unmatched. CDR1 is MNHNS, CDR2 SASEGT, per germline. The CDR3 reads CASSLQGPETQYF. CDR3 DNA sequence: TGTGCCAGCAGCTTACAGGGGCCAGAGACCCAGTACTTC.

This clonotype was recorded at least ten times. The chain links TRBV2 to TRBJ2-5; tentative D call: TRBD1 (6 bases). V was shortened by 6 bases and J by 5 bases, with 13 bases between the two germline ends. Germline assignment: CDR1 SNHLY and CDR2 FYNNEI. The CDR3 is 13 residues long. In DNA form, the CDR3 reads TGTGCCAGCAGCGCTACAGGGTATGAGACCCAGTACTTC. Amino acids: CASSATGYETQYF.

This clonotype was detected many times. The chain joins TRBV20-1 to TRBJ1-1; possibly TRBD1 for D (6 bases). The CDR3 is 14 amino acids. Between the trimmed V and J ends, which lost 4 bases and 1 base, there was a span of 13 bases. Germline-derived CDR1 and CDR2 are DFQATT and SNEGSKA (reference sequence). CDR3 sequence (DNA): TGCAGTGCTAAACCGGGACACCAGAACACTGAAGCTTTCTTT. It codes for CSAKPGHQNTEAFF.

This clonotype has only a few counts. V gene TRBV7-9 combines with J gene TRBJ2-2; maybe TRBD2 (6 bases). Trimming removed 5 bases at V and 2 bases at J, with 12 bases between. The CDR3 runs to 15 residues. CDR1 and CDR2 (germline): SEHNR, FQNEAQ (reference sequence). The DNA for the CDR3 is TGTGCCAGCAGCCCCGGACTAACAAACACCGGGGAGCTGTTTTTT. Translation: CASSPGLTNTGELFF.

This clonotype has ten or more counts. This chain uses TRBV2 with TRBJ1-5, with no clear D. There are 11 residues in the CDR3. V lost 3 bases, J lost 7 bases, and 4 bases lay in between. The germline CDR1 and CDR2 sequences are SNHLY and FYNNEI. Here the CDR3 DNA reads TGTGCCAGCAGTGACCACCAGCCCCAGCATTTT. It yields the protein CASSDHQPQHF.

This clonotype was picked up many times. The V gene is TRBV6-2 or TRBV6-3, the J gene TRBJ2-7; 9 bases align to TRBD2. The CDR3 is 15 residues long. Germline loops: CDR1 MNHEY, CDR2 SVGEGT. Trimming cost V 6 bases and J 2 bases; bases outside gene matches: 8. The CDR3 DNA reads as TGTGCCAGCAGCCCCGCGGGAGGGACCACCTACGAGCAGTACTTC. This translates into CASSPAGGTTYEQYF.

This clonotype has a count of ten or more. V is TRBV7-6 and J is TRBJ2-3; 12 bases line up with TRBD2. V lost 5 bases to trimming and J lost 0 bases; unmatched junction nucleotides: 21. The germline V gene has CDR1 SGHVS and CDR2 FNYEAQ. CDR3 size: 22 residues. The CDR3 DNA reads as TGTGCCAGCAGCCGCGATGCTAGCGGGAGGGCCGATGGGCGTCCTAGCACAGATACGCAGTATTTT. It yields the protein CASSRDASGRADGRPSTDTQYF.